This T cell receptor beta chain comes out of a study of blood T cells in healthy people across ages. The study, taken as a whole, reports: Roughly linear age-related decline in beta diversity appeared, significant by age approximately 43. Expanded clonotype changes were possibly confounded by unknown donor CMV status.

This clonotype was recorded many times. The antigen remains unidentified. PCR was performed a second time for about 7 to 12 cycles using a sample-barcoded 5' primer and a J-beta primer mix. Every cDNA molecule carried a tag from a template-switch adaptor bearing 12 random nucleotides. Via MiXCR, TCRdb re-called the 5' RACE reads, giving one row per CDR3 protein. The sample has some 640,000 distinct CDR3 sequences; roughly 30% are singletons. Sequencing was performed on blood. The TCR originated in a woman of 80 years or more in good health.

The CDR3 bases are TGTGCCATCACCCGGGACAGCGGTAATTCACCCCTCCACTTT. Protein product: CAITRDSGNSPLHF. The rearrangement joins TRBV10-3 to TRBJ1-6; 7 positions match TRBD1. CDR3 length: 14 amino acids. Germline V gene sequence: CDR1 ENHRY, CDR2 SYGVKD. V dropped 7 bases and J dropped 6; count of bases not matched to a gene: 6.